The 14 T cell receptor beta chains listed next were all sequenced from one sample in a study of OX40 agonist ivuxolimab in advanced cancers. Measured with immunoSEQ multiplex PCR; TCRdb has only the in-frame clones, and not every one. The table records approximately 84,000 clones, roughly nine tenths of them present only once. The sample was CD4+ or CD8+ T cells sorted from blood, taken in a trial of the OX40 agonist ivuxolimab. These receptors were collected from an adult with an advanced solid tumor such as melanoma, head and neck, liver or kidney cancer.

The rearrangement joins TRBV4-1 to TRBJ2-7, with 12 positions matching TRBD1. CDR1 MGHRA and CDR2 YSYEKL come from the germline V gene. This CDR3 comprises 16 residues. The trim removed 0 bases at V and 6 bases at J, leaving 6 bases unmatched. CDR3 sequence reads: CASSQEPGTGGIEQYF. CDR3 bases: TGCGCCAGCAGCCAAGAGCCCGGGACAGGGGGCATCGAGCAGTACTTC.

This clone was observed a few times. As DNA, the CDR3 is TGTGCCAGCAGCCGCGACAGGGGGCGTTACCGGACTCGGAACACTGAAGCTTTCTTT. Its translation is CASSRDRGRYRTRNTEAFF. This sequence joins TRBV7-8 and TRBJ1-1, with 10 bases fitting TRBD1. The ends lost 5 bases at V and 1 base at J; junction bases unmatched: 16. The CDR3 totals 19 residues. CDR1 and CDR2 from the germline V gene are SGHVS and FQNEAQ.

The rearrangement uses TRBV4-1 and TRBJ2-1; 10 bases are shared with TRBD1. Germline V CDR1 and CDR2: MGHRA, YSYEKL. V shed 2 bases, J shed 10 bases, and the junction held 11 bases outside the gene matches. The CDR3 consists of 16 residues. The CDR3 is CASSQLLGTGDREQFF. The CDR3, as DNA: TGCGCCAGCAGCCAACTTCTAGGGACAGGGGATCGCGAGCAGTTCTTC.

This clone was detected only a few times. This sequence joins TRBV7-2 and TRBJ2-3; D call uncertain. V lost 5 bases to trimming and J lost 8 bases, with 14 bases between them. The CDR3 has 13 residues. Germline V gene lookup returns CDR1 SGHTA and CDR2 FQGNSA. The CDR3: CASSISHVGTQYF. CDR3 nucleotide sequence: TGTGCCAGCAGCATATCCCACGTCGGTACGCAGTATTTT.

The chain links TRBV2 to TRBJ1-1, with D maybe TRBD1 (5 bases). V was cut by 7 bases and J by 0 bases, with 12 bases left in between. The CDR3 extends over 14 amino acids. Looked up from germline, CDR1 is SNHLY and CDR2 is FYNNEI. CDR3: CASKRQFMNTEAFF. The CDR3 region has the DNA TGTGCCAGCAAACGACAGTTCATGAACACTGAAGCTTTCTTT.

The CDR3, as DNA: TGTGCCAGCAGTGGGCGGGGCGTCAGCTCTGGGGCCAACGTCCTGACTTTC. Translated: CASSGRGVSSGANVLTF. The chain carries TRBV6-1 and TRBJ2-6, with D possibly matching TRBD2 (6 bases). This CDR3 is built from 17 residues. Trimming took 4 bases from V and 0 from J, leaving 13 bases between them. The germline V gene encodes CDR1 MNHNS and CDR2 SASEGT.

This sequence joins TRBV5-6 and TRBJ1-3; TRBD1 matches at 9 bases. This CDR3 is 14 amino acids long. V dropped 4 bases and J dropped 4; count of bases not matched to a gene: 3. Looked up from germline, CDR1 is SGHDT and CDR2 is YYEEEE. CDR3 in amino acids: CASSTGTGGNTIYF. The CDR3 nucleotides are TGTGCCAGCAGCACCGGGACAGGGGGAAACACCATATATTTT.

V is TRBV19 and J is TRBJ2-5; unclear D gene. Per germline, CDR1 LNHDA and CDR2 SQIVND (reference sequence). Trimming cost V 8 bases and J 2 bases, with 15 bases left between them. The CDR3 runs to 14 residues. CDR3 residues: CASSPFGVQETQYF. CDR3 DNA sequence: TGTGCCAGTTCACCTTTTGGGGTGCAAGAGACCCAGTACTTC.

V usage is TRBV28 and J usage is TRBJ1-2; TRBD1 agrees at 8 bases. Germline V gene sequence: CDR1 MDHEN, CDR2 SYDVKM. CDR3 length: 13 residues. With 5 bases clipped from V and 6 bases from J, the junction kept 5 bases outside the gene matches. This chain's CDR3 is CASSPDRVHGYTF. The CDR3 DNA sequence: TGTGCCAGCAGTCCGGACAGGGTACATGGCTACACCTTC.

The CDR3 bases are TGTGCCAGCAGCTCCGAGTACAATCAGCCCCAGCATTTT. Protein product: CASSSEYNQPQHF. This rearrangement joins TRBV7-9 to TRBJ1-5; D is ambiguous. This CDR3 is built from 13 residues. Germline assignment: CDR1 SEHNR and CDR2 FQNEAQ (reference sequence). V lost 4 bases, J lost 3 bases, and 7 bases lay in between.

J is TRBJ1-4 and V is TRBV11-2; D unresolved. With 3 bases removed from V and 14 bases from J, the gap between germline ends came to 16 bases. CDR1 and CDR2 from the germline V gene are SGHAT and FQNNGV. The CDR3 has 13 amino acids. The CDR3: CASSFRSGMRLFF. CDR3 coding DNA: TGTGCCAGCAGCTTCAGATCCGGGATGCGGCTGTTTTTT. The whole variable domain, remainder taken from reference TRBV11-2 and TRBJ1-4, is EAGVAQSPRYKIIEKRQSVAFWCNPISGHATLYWYQQILGQGPKLLIQFQNNGVVDDSQLPKDRFSAERLKGVDSTLKIQPAKLEDSAVYLCASSFRSGMRLFFGSGTQLSVL.

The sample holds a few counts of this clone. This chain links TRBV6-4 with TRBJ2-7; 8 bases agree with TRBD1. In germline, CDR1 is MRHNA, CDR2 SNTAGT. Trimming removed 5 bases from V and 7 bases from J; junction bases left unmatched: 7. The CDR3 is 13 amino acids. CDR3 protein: CASSTGGQGEQYF. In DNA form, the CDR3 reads TGTGCCAGCAGTACAGGGGGGCAGGGGGAGCAGTACTTC.

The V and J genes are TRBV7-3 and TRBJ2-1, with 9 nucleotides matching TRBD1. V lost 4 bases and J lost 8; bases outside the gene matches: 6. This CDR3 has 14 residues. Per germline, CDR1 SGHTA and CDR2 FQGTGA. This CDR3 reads CASSSGQGRDEQFF. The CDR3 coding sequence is TGTGCCAGCAGCTCGGGACAGGGAAGGGATGAGCAGTTCTTC.

The CDR3 DNA reads as TGTGCCAGCTCCCCCTTGAGGACGGACTACAATGAGCAGTTCTTC. Amino acids: CASSPLRTDYNEQFF. V is TRBV6-6 and J is TRBJ2-1; D remains unclear. Trimming took 8 bases from V and 3 from J, leaving 17 bases between them. Germline-derived CDR1 and CDR2 are MNHNY and SVGAGI (reference sequence). This CDR3 has 15 residues.